This TCR beta chain is drawn from a study of CD8 T cells in Susac syndrome. Whole-study results and caveats: Detection of Susac-specific public clones gave under 20 in total CD8+ repertoires and about five in CD8+ TEMRA repertoires. The study recognized that its TCR sequencing and HLA analysis covered a relatively small number of individuals.

The authors reverse transcribed 0.5 to 1 ug RNA with random hexamers. Amplification of TCR beta CDR3 by immunoSEQ multiplex PCR spanned 54 Vbeta and 13 Jbeta. A single record per CDR3 protein comes from TCRdb applying MiXCR to the immunoSEQ multiplex PCR reads. The sample lists about 130,000 distinct CDR3 sequences, around 95% seen once, with about 0.18% in the top ten. As for this clonotype: Its antigen is as yet unknown.

The source is a human donor with Susac syndrome. The sequenced sample consisted of CD8+ T cells from PBMCs.

This CDR3 is CASSYSISVEQYF. Here the CDR3 DNA reads TGTGCCAGCAGTTACTCGATTAGCGTCGAGCAGTACTTC. The rearrangement uses TRBV6-5 and TRBJ2-7, with a weak D call TRBD2 (5 bases). The CDR3 runs to 13 residues. V was cut by 0 bases and J by 6 bases, with 9 bases left in between. The germline gives CDR1 MNHEY, CDR2 SVGAGI.